The rows below give T cell receptor beta chains drawn from one sample of a study of OX40 agonist ivuxolimab in advanced cancers. Clones were read by immunoSEQ multiplex PCR, and TCRdb kept only the in-frame ones, dropping some. Here the sample spans over 65,000 clones, 85% being singletons. The source was CD4+ or CD8+ T cells sorted from blood, collected in a trial of the OX40 agonist ivuxolimab. Receptors originate from an adult with an advanced solid tumor such as melanoma, head and neck, liver or kidney cancer. Both conserved end residues are trimmed from each CDR3. Each record gives: V gene, clone size, J gene, CDR3 protein. Size tells how often a clone was seen (once, few, many) or the class of an expanded clone, and some rows leave it out.

V gene: TRBV5-4
clone size: NA
J gene: TRBJ1-6
CDR3 protein: ASSLSGVNSPLH

V gene: TRBV2
clone size: NA
J gene: TRBJ1-1
CDR3 protein: ASSGVMGTEAF

V gene: TRBV28
clone size: NA
J gene: TRBJ2-7
CDR3 protein: ASSPPGQPYEQY

V gene: TRBV11-3
clone size: once
J gene: TRBJ2-5
CDR3 protein: ASSLVGVRETQY

V gene: TRBV10-3
clone size: NA
J gene: TRBJ2-3
CDR3 protein: AISESNRGPATGY

V gene: TRBV28
clone size: NA
J gene: TRBJ1-4
CDR3 protein: ASRRTGSNEKLF

V gene: TRBV6-6
clone size: once
J gene: TRBJ2-2
CDR3 protein: ASSFSTGELF

V gene: TRBV2
clone size: NA
J gene: TRBJ2-4
CDR3 protein: ASSRDRATNIQY

V gene: TRBV7-4
clone size: once
J gene: TRBJ2-7
CDR3 protein: ASSARVGGFSSYEQY

V gene: TRBV30
clone size: NA
J gene: TRBJ2-7
CDR3 protein: AWSGSGEQY

V gene: TRBV13
clone size: NA
J gene: TRBJ2-7
CDR3 protein: ASSLGTGISTYEQY

V gene: TRBV5-5
clone size: few
J gene: TRBJ2-3
CDR3 protein: ASTPRVTDTQY

V gene: TRBV7-2
clone size: NA
J gene: TRBJ2-2
CDR3 protein: ASSLNGGAGELF

V gene: TRBV18
clone size: few
J gene: TRBJ1-1
CDR3 protein: ASSPRVGTEAF

V gene: TRBV6-1
clone size: NA
J gene: TRBJ1-1
CDR3 protein: ASSGGTGSGVVEAF